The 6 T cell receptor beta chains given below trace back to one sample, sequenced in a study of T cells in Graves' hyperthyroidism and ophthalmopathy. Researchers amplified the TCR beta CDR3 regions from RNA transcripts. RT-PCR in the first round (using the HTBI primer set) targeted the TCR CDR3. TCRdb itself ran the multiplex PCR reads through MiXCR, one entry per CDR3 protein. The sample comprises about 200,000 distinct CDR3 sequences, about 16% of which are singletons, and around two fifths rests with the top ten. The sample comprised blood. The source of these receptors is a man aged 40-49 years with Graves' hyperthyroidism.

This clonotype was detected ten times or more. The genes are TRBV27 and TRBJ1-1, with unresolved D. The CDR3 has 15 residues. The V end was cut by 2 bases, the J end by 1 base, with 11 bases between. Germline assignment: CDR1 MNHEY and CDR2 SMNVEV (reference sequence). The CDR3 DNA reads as TGTGCCAGCAGTTTAGGGTCCGCGTCGAACACTGAAGCTTTCTTT. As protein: CASSLGSASNTEAFF.

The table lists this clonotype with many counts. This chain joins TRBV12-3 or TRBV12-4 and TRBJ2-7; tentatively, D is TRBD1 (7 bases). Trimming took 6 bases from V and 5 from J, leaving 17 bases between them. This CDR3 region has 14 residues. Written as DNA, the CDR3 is TGTGCCAGCAGCATAGGAGGGGGCACCCACGAGCAGTACTTC. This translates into CASSIGGGTHEQYF.

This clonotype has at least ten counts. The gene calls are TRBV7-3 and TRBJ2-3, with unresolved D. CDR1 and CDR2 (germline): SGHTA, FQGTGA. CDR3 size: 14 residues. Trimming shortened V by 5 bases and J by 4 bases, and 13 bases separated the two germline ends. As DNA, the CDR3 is TGTGCCAGCAGCCAAGAAGGGAATTCAGATACGCAGTATTTT. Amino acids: CASSQEGNSDTQYF.

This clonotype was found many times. The DNA of the CDR3 is TGCGCCAGCAACGAACAGGAGAACACTGAAGCTTTCTTT. This codes for CASNEQENTEAFF. The chain employs TRBV5-1 and TRBJ1-1, with a tentative D call TRBD1 (5 bases). Germline V lookup: CDR1 SGHRS, CDR2 YFSETQ. This CDR3 has 13 amino acids. Trimming pared 6 bases from V and 1 base from J, leaving 10 bases between.

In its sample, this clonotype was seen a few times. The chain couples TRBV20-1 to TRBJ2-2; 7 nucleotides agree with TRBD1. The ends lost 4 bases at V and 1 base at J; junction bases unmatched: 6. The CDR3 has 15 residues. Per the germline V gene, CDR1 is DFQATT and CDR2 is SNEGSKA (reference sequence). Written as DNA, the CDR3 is TGCAGTGCTACTCAGGGGGAAAGGAACACCGGGGAGCTGTTTTTT. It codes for CSATQGERNTGELFF.

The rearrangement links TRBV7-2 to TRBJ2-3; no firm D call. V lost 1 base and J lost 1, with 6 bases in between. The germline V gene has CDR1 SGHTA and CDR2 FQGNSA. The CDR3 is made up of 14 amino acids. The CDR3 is CASSLDVGTDTQYF. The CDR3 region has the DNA TGTGCCAGCAGCTTAGACGTCGGCACAGATACGCAGTATTTT.